This T cell receptor beta chain was obtained from a study of metastatic and nonmetastatic thyroid tumors (TCRdb year 2020). Concerning the study at large: Repertoires from peripheral blood and from tumor or nodule tissue samples of malignant and benign thyroid patients were compared. What the study reported, not specific to this receptor: In both blood and tumor samples, malignant tumors were reported to have significantly higher TCR beta diversity than benign nodules.

Library preparation employed PCR. Sequencer: Illumina HiSeq 4000. High-throughput sequencing was used to profile the CDR3 region of the TCR beta-chain in every patient. Under the source paper's analysis protocol: The researchers built a classifier to tell apart papillary thyroid cancer patients with distant metastasis, based on CDR3 differences among clinicopathological groups. The Shannon index was used to assess repertoire diversity, and the Morisita-Horn index was used to assess tumor-blood repertoire similarity. TCRdb's own reprocessing of the public reads used fastp at Q25 and MiXCR and kept productive beta chains. What appears here as the V and J calls and clone size reflects TCRdb's work, not the paper's. Across this sample there are roughly 9,200 clones, with about 15% seen only once. The ten top clones hold around 6% of the sample. The CDR3 goes from the cysteine to the phenylalanine over 18 residues. Only the CDR3 part of the read is kept: 54 bases, read in frame from the first base. V was cut back by 9 bases and J by 2 bases, leaving a gap of 26 bases between them. Via the germline V gene, CDR1 is SNHLY and CDR2 FYNNEI.

Before undergoing thyroid surgery, none of the patients had been given any kind of treatment. Patient clinical samples collected from about 2012 to 2019 were retrospectively analysed using T-cell receptor beta sequencing. This clone was found a few times. Its cognate antigen has yet to be identified. Qualities for individual bases were not recorded, and no much larger clone is one base off. The rearrangement combines TRBV2 with TRBJ1-3; too little of a D gene remains to name it. Input material: blood. This clonotype was sampled from a female donor with papillary thyroid cancer or a benign thyroid nodule (not recorded which). Some clones in this sample may be carry-over from other donors' samples. The DNA is TGTGCCAGAAGACCGGCCGGCTACAGACGCGTCACTGGAAACACCATATATTTT. Translated, it reads CARRPAGYRRVTGNTIYF.